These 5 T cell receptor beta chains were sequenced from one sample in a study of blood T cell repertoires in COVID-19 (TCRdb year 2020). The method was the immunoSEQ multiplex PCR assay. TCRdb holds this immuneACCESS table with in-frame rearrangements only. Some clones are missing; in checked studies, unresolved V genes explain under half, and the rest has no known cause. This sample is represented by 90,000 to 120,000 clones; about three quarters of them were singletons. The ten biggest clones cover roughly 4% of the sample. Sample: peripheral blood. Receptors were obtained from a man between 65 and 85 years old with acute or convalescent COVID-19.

For the CDR3, the DNA is TGCAGCGTTACGAGGAGGGAGTGGGAGACCCAGTACTTC. It is translated as CSVTRREWETQYF. The chain recombines TRBV29-1 with TRBJ2-5; a weak D match, TRBD2 (6 bases). Germline V gene data show CDR1 as SQVTM and CDR2 as ANQGSEA. This CDR3 contains 13 residues. V shed 5 bases and J shed 5 bases, with 15 bases lying between them.

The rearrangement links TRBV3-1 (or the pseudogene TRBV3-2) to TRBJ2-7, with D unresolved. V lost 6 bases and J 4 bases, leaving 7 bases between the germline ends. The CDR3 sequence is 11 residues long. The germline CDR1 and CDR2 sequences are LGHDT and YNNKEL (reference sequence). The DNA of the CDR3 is TGTGCCAGCAGGCGAGGATACGAGCAGTACTTC. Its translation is CASRRGYEQYF.

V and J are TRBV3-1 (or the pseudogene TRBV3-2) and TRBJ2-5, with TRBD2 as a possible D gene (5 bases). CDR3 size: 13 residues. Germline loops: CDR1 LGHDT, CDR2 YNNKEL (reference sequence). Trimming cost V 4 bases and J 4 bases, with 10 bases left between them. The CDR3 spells CASSPSGGETQYF. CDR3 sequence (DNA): TGTGCCAGCAGCCCCTCAGGAGGAGAGACCCAGTACTTC.

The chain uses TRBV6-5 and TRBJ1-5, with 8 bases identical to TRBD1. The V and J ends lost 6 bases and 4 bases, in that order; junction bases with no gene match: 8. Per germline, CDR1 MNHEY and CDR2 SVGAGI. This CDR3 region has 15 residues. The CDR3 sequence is CASRDTGGGNQPQHF. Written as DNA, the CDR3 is TGTGCCAGCAGGGATACAGGGGGTGGAAATCAGCCCCAGCATTTT.

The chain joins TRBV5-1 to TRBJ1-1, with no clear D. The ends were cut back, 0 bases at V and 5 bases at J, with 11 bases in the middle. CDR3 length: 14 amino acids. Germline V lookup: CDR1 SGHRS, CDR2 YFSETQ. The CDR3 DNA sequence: TGCGCCAGCAGCTTGGAACTCCGAGGGACTGAAGCTTTCTTT. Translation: CASSLELRGTEAFF.